This entry concerns a single T cell receptor (beta chain). No antigen is known for it. This sample is part of a study of T cells in narcolepsy. CDR3 length equals 16 residues. With V trimmed by 2 bases and J by 8 bases, 9 bases remained unmatched. Germline lookup yields CDR1 SGHTA and CDR2 FQGNSA. Study results and caveats: Autoreactive clone sequences were missing from some blood memory CD4+ repertoires.

The protocol was immunoSEQ multiplex PCR, while the TCRdb copy is restricted to in-frame clones and leaves out a portion. The sample lists about 27,000 clones, around 74% seen once, with 6.6% in the top ten. Specimen: memory (CD45RA-) CD4+ T cells from blood. The clonotype was recovered from a human donor in good health. The V call is TRBV7-2, the J call TRBJ1-4; 9 nucleotides match TRBD1. Written as DNA, the CDR3 is TGTGCCAGCAGCTTAAACCGACAGGGGGGAGGCGAAAAACTGTTTTTT. This sequence encodes CASSLNRQGGGEKLFF.